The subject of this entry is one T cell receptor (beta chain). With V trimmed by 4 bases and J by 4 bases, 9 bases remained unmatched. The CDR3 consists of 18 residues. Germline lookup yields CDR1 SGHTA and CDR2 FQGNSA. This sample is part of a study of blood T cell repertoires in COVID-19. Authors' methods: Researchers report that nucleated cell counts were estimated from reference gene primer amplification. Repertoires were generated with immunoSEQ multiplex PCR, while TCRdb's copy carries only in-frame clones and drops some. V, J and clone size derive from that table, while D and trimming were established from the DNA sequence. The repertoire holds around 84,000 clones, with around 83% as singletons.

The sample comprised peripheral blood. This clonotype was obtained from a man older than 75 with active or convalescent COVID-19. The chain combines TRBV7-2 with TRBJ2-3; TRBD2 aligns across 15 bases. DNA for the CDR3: TGTGCCAGCAGCTCCACCGGGACTAGCGGGGGGTTGTCAGATACGCAGTATTTT. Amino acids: CASSSTGTSGGLSDTQYF.